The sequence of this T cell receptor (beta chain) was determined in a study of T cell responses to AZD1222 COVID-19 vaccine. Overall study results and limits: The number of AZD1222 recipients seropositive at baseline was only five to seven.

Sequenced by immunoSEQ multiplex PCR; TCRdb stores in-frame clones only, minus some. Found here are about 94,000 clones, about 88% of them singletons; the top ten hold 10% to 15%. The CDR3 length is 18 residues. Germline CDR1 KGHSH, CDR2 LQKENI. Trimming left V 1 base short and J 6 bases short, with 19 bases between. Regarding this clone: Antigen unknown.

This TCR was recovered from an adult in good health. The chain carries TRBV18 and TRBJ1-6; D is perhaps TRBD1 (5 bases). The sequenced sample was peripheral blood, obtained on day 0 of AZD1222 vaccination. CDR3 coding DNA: TGTGCCAGCTCACCACTGGCGAAGGGGCGAGTATTTAATTCACCCCTCCACTTT. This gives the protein CASSPLAKGRVFNSPLHF.